The present entry profiles one T cell receptor (beta chain) with its context. Its target is not known. The data belong to a study of regulatory T cells in long-lasting Graves disease. In the study overall: Less than 3 months of antithyroid drugs had been taken by newly diagnosed Graves' patients. Study observations and caveats: Owing to a sample size that was small, accuracy may have been reduced.

To make TCR beta libraries, researchers used iRepertoire HTBI primers and Arm-PCR of CDR3 regions. Each CDR3 protein is one row after TCRdb ran MiXCR on the multiplex PCR reads. This table has roughly 320,000 distinct CDR3 sequences, 15% to 20% appearing once. Time point in this sample: newly diagnosed GD, antithyroid drugs for less than 3 months. Generation of the TCR library employed RNA extracted from PBMCs. Trimming cost V 7 bases and J 2 bases, with 18 bases left between them. Germline V lookup: CDR1 SNHLY, CDR2 FYNNEI. The CDR3 extends over 16 amino acids. These data are also associated with another study on T cells in Graves' hyperthyroidism and ophthalmopathy. That report notes: Each diagnosis was grounded in clinical symptoms, serum thyroxine and TRAb, thyroid ultrasound, and orbital computed tomography.

Source: peripheral blood mononuclear cells (PBMCs), taken at new diagnosis, from a patient treated with antithyroid drugs. The receptor's source is a man aged 35 to 55 with Graves disease. The V call is TRBV2, the J call TRBJ1-5, with a possible D match to TRBD1 (5 bases). CDR3 sequence: CASTLVGGKGNQPQHF. For the CDR3, the DNA is TGTGCCAGCACCCTAGTCGGGGGAAAGGGCAATCAGCCCCAGCATTTT.